This is a list of T cell receptor beta chains from one sample in a study of cytomegalovirus exposure and HLA in healthy donors. The assay was immunoSEQ multiplex PCR, and TCRdb's table has in-frame clones only and misses some. The sample includes 65,000 to 80,000 clones, around 95% of them seen just once. Material: PBMCs. Receptor source: a woman between 18 and 30 years old in good health and CMV-seropositive. Both conserved end residues are part of each CDR3. Fields, in order: clone size, D gene, V gene, J gene, CDR3 protein, CDR3 DNA. A D gene is named only where the DNA matches it firmly. Size is omitted from some rows. Given values are once, few, many or a class for expanded clones.

clone_size: -; d_call: TRBD2; v_call: TRBV6-5; j_call: TRBJ2-2; cdr3_aa: CASSEVRELTGELFF; cdr3_nt: TGTGCCAGCAGCGAGGTGCGGGAGTTAACCGGGGAGCTGTTTTTT
clone_size: -; d_call: -; v_call: TRBV11-2; j_call: TRBJ2-6; cdr3_aa: CASTVEGGSGANVLTF; cdr3_nt: TGTGCCAGCACCGTTGAAGGCGGCTCTGGGGCCAACGTCCTGACTTTC
clone_size: -; d_call: -; v_call: TRBV28; j_call: TRBJ2-3; cdr3_aa: CASRALHTDTQYF; cdr3_nt: TGTGCCAGCAGGGCCTTACACACAGATACGCAGTATTTT
clone_size: few; d_call: TRBD2; v_call: TRBV29-1; j_call: TRBJ2-3; cdr3_aa: CSADTSGIRTDTQYF; cdr3_nt: TGCAGCGCAGACACTAGCGGGATACGCACAGATACGCAGTATTTT
clone_size: -; d_call: TRBD2; v_call: TRBV11-3; j_call: TRBJ2-1; cdr3_aa: CASSLRGGDEQFF; cdr3_nt: TGTGCCAGCAGCTTACGGGGGGGTGATGAGCAGTTCTTC
clone_size: -; d_call: TRBD2; v_call: TRBV11-3; j_call: TRBJ2-5; cdr3_aa: CASSFLAGGQETQYF; cdr3_nt: TGTGCCAGCAGCTTCTTAGCGGGGGGCCAAGAGACCCAGTACTTC
clone_size: -; d_call: -; v_call: TRBV27; j_call: TRBJ1-2; cdr3_aa: CASSPTGATYGYTF; cdr3_nt: TGTGCCAGCAGCCCGACAGGCGCAACCTATGGCTACACCTTC
clone_size: -; d_call: TRBD2; v_call: TRBV2; j_call: TRBJ2-5; cdr3_aa: CASSVIAGLIDETQYF; cdr3_nt: TGTGCCAGCAGTGTTATAGCGGGCTTAATTGATGAGACCCAGTACTTC
clone_size: -; d_call: TRBD1; v_call: TRBV4-1; j_call: TRBJ2-3; cdr3_aa: CASSERQGHTDTQYF; cdr3_nt: TGCGCCAGCAGTGAGAGACAGGGCCACACAGATACGCAGTATTTT
clone_size: -; d_call: TRBD1; v_call: TRBV6-5; j_call: TRBJ1-1; cdr3_aa: CASRGRQGYTEAFF; cdr3_nt: TGTGCCAGCAGGGGACGACAGGGATACACTGAAGCTTTCTTT
clone_size: once; d_call: TRBD2; v_call: TRBV11-3; j_call: TRBJ2-1; cdr3_aa: CASSLLAGGLLYNEQFF; cdr3_nt: TGTGCCAGCAGCTTGTTAGCGGGGGGGCTCCTCTACAATGAGCAGTTCTTC
clone_size: -; d_call: TRBD1; v_call: TRBV7-2; j_call: TRBJ1-5; cdr3_aa: CASSLEQGINQPQHF; cdr3_nt: TGTGCCAGCAGCTTAGAACAGGGGATCAATCAGCCCCAGCATTTT